The next 13 T cell receptor beta chains were all read from a single sample in a study of T cells in Graves' hyperthyroidism and ophthalmopathy. The TCR beta CDR3 regions underwent amplification using RNA transcripts as the source. With the HTBI primer set, the TCR CDR3 went through a first round of RT-PCR. Each CDR3 protein is one row after TCRdb ran MiXCR on the multiplex PCR reads. The top ten hold roughly 17% of the sample, which has 400,000 to 500,000 distinct CDR3 sequences, approximately 15% seen once. Specimen: blood. Receptors were obtained from a woman under 30 with Graves' hyperthyroidism.

This clonotype was observed many times. The CDR3 nucleotides are TGCAGTGCTAGAGCTACAGGGGTTTGGAATCAGCCCCAGCATTTT. This translates into CSARATGVWNQPQHF. The V gene is TRBV20-1, the J gene TRBJ1-5; 7 nucleotides align to TRBD1. Per the germline V gene, CDR1 is DFQATT and CDR2 is SNEGSKA (reference sequence). This CDR3 spans 15 amino acids. V shed 1 base, J shed 4 bases, and the junction held 7 bases outside the gene matches.

This clonotype was observed at least ten times. This chain links TRBV12-3 or TRBV12-4 with TRBJ2-3; D is unresolved. The CDR3 contains 13 residues. V lost 0 bases and J lost 0, with 1 base in between. CDR3 coding DNA: TGTGCCAGCAGTTTAGCTAGCACAGATACGCAGTATTTT. Protein: CASSLASTDTQYF.

Many counts were recorded for this clonotype. This chain connects TRBV27 to TRBJ2-5; TRBD1 matches 9 bases. The CDR3 runs to 15 residues. Trimming at V came to 3 bases and at J to 5 bases, leaving 7 bases not matched to a gene. Germline V gene data show CDR1 as MNHEY and CDR2 as SMNVEV (reference sequence). The CDR3 is CASSLVGTGQETQYF. The CDR3 DNA is TGTGCCAGCAGTTTGGTCGGGACAGGGCAGGAGACCCAGTACTTC.

This chain joins TRBV20-1 and TRBJ2-7, with 8 bases lining up with TRBD2. The CDR3 runs to 12 residues. Germline V lookup: CDR1 DFQATT, CDR2 SNEGSKA (reference sequence). The V segment lost 5 bases and the J segment 5 bases; nucleotides outside the gene matches: 5. CDR3 DNA sequence: TGCAGTGCTGGAGCGGGAGTGCACGAGCAGTACTTC. It codes for CSAGAGVHEQYF.

This clonotype was seen at least ten times. The chain combines TRBV12-5 with TRBJ1-2; 7 nucleotides agree with TRBD1. Germline values: CDR1 LGHNT, CDR2 FRNRAP. The V and J ends lost 2 bases and 6 bases, in that order; junction bases with no gene match: 6. There are 14 residues in the CDR3. Here the CDR3 DNA reads TGTGCTAGTGGTTTGTCACAGGGGAGGGATGGCTACACCTTC. This gives the protein CASGLSQGRDGYTF.

This clonotype was seen only a few times. This chain uses TRBV19 with TRBJ1-5, with TRBD1 identical over 9 bases. V lost 1 base to trimming and J lost 7 bases; unmatched junction nucleotides: 8. The CDR3 consists of 16 residues. Per germline, CDR1 LNHDA and CDR2 SQIVND (reference sequence). The CDR3 coding sequence is TGTGCCAGTAGTATAGGTCGGACAGGGGATGGACAGCCCCAGCATTTT. Protein sequence: CASSIGRTGDGQPQHF. Combining the CDR3 with reference TRBV19 and TRBJ1-5 gives the whole variable domain DGGITQSPKYLFRKEGQNVTLSCEQNLNHDAMYWYRQDPGQGLRLIYYSQIVNDFQKGDIAEGYSVSREKKESFPLTVTSAQKNPTAFYLCASSIGRTGDGQPQHFGDGTRLSIL.

This clonotype was observed many times. J is TRBJ1-1 and V is TRBV27; 9 nucleotides align to TRBD1. J was trimmed by 3 bases and V by 5 bases; bases with no gene match: 4. The CDR3 sequence is 14 residues long. Germline V gives CDR1 MNHEY, CDR2 SMNVEV (reference sequence). CDR3 nucleotide sequence: TGTGCCAGCAGTGTAGGACAGGGGTACACTGAAGCTTTCTTT. Translating it yields CASSVGQGYTEAFF.

CDR3 coding DNA: TGCAGCGTTCAGTTCTCCGAGGGCTATGGCTACACCTTC. It specifies CSVQFSEGYGYTF. This chain links TRBV29-1 with TRBJ1-2; D gene unclear. CDR1 and CDR2 (germline): SQVTM, ANQGSEA. This CDR3 has 13 amino acids. Trimming stripped 5 bases from V and 4 bases from J, with 14 bases between.

Details on this clonotype: A junction end diverges from the germline sequence, so it may reflect a read error. This chain connects TRBV9 to TRBJ2-1; 12 bases map to TRBD2. CDR3 length: 15 residues. Germline lookup yields CDR1 SGDLS and CDR2 YYNGEE. CDR3 sequence reads: CATSVGLAGWVEQFF. The CDR3 coding sequence is TGTGCCACCAGCGTAGGACTAGCGGGATGGGTTGAGCAGTTCTTC.

The J gene is TRBJ2-1, the V gene TRBV7-9; D uncertain. V lost 8 bases and J 8 bases, leaving 16 bases between the germline ends. The CDR3 runs 13 residues. The germline CDR1 and CDR2 sequences are SEHNR and FQNEAQ (reference sequence). The CDR3 coding sequence is TGTGCCAGCTTGCTTGCCCCGTTCGATGAGCAGTTCTTC. Protein sequence: CASLLAPFDEQFF.

This clonotype was observed many times. The chain joins TRBV7-9 to TRBJ2-3; TRBD1 aligns across 7 bases. V lost 1 base, J lost 4 bases, and 2 bases stayed unmatched. CDR1 SEHNR and CDR2 FQNEAQ come from the germline V gene (reference sequence). The CDR3 extends over 14 amino acids. CDR3 loop: CASSLVGQADTQYF. CDR3 sequence (DNA): TGTGCCAGCAGCTTAGTTGGACAGGCAGATACGCAGTATTTT. The full variable domain, in which reference TRBV7-9 and TRBJ2-3 provide the parts outside the CDR3, is DTGVSQNPRHKITKRGQNVTFRCDPISEHNRLYWYRQTLGQGPEFLTYFQNEAQLEKSRLLSDRFSAERPKGSFSTLEIQRTEQGDSAMYLCASSLVGQADTQYFGPGTRLTVL.

There are a few counts of this clonotype. V usage is TRBV9 and J usage is TRBJ1-1; D remains ambiguous. Germline assignment: CDR1 SGDLS and CDR2 YYNGEE. The CDR3 spans 14 residues. The V and J ends lost 4 bases and 6 bases respectively, with 16 bases between them. In DNA, the CDR3 is TGTGCCAGCAGCTCCGTTGTGGGGAAGGCTGAAGCTTTCTTT. This translates into CASSSVVGKAEAFF.

The chain joins TRBV11-2 to TRBJ2-1, with 7 nucleotides matching TRBD2. CDR3 length: 15 residues. CDR1 and CDR2 from the germline V gene are SGHAT and FQNNGV. V lost 4 bases, J lost 7 bases, and 10 bases stayed unmatched. DNA of the CDR3: TGTGCCAGCAGCTCTCCCCGGGCTAGCGGTAATGAGCAGTTCTTC. Its translation is CASSSPRASGNEQFF.